These 23 T cell receptor beta chains were all obtained from the same sample, sequenced in a study of blood T cells in healthy people across ages. For the second PCR, which ran for about 6 to 11 cycles, a sample-barcoded 5' primer and a J-beta primer mix were used. TCRdb used MiXCR to reprocess the 5' RACE reads, holding one entry per CDR3 protein. The sample includes over 550,000 distinct CDR3 sequences, about 30% of them seen just once. Sequencing used blood. Every receptor here comes from a woman over 75 in good health.

The chain uses TRBV9 and TRBJ2-1; the D gene could be TRBD1 or TRBD2 (5 bases each). Trimming removed 3 bases at V and 2 bases at J, with 12 bases between. The CDR3 sequence is 15 residues long. Germline V gene sequence: CDR1 SGDLS, CDR2 YYNGEE. Here the CDR3 reads CASSGDVRPYNEQFF. The DNA of the CDR3 is TGTGCCAGCAGCGGGGACGTCCGTCCCTACAATGAGCAGTTCTTC.

This clonotype was seen many times. The chain's CDR3 is CASSLSSSSYGYTF. The CDR3 DNA follows: TGTGCCAGCAGCTTAAGTTCCAGTTCCTATGGCTACACCTTC. The genes are TRBV7-3 and TRBJ1-2, with no clear D. Trimming took off 1 base at V and 4 bases at J, with 10 bases between the two ends. This CDR3 contains 14 residues. Germline CDR1 is SGHTA and CDR2 is FQGTGA.

The chain joins TRBV2 to TRBJ1-1, with D uncertain. The CDR3 runs 13 residues. Germline lookup yields CDR1 SNHLY and CDR2 FYNNEI. The ends were cut back, 3 bases at V and 6 bases at J, with 11 bases in the middle. The CDR3 region is CASSEDLRAEAFF. DNA of the CDR3: TGTGCCAGCAGTGAGGACTTGCGAGCTGAAGCTTTCTTT.

This clonotype came up many times. This chain links TRBV7-2 with TRBJ1-2; no clear D gene. Trimming pared 3 bases from V and 7 bases from J, leaving 9 bases between. Germline CDR1 SGHTA, CDR2 FQGNSA. There are 12 residues in the CDR3. The CDR3 is CASSFRGVGYTF. In DNA form, the CDR3 reads TGTGCCAGCAGCTTCCGGGGTGTTGGCTACACCTTC. The whole variable domain, remainder taken from reference TRBV7-2 and TRBJ1-2, is GAGVSQSPSNKVTEKGKDVELRCDPISGHTALYWYRQSLGQGLEFLIYFQGNSAPDKSGLPSDRFSAERTGGSVSTLTIQRTQQEDSAVYLCASSFRGVGYTFGSGTRLTVV.

This clonotype was counted a few times. The chain is built from TRBV25-1 and TRBJ1-5; a possible D gene is TRBD1 (5 bases). The CDR3 runs to 14 residues. CDR1 and CDR2 (germline): MGHDK, SYGVNS. V was cut by 4 bases and J by 2 bases, with 9 bases left in between. For the CDR3, the DNA is TGTGCCAGCAGTGCGGCCAGGGGCAATCAGCCCCAGCATTTT. Translated, it gives CASSAARGNQPQHF. The full variable domain, its missing parts supplied by reference TRBV25-1 and TRBJ1-5, is EADIYQTPRYLVIGTGKKITLECSQTMGHDKMYWYQQDPGMELHLIHYSYGVNSTEKGDLSSESTVSRIRTEHFPLTLESARPSHTSQYLCASSAARGNQPQHFGDGTRLSIL.

This clonotype was recorded many times. The chain joins TRBV7-9 to TRBJ1-2, with TRBD1 identical over 7 bases. Trimming took 3 bases from V and 5 from J; bases not matched to a gene: 6. The CDR3 runs to 14 residues. The V gene's germline CDR1 is SEHNR and CDR2 FQNEAQ (reference sequence). Here the CDR3 reads CASSFRDSIYGYTF. DNA for the CDR3: TGTGCCAGCAGCTTTCGGGACAGCATTTATGGCTACACCTTC. The full variable domain, with the rest looked up from reference TRBV7-9 and TRBJ1-2, is DTGVSQNPRHKITKRGQNVTFRCDPISEHNRLYWYRQTLGQGPEFLTYFQNEAQLEKSRLLSDRFSAERPKGSFSTLEIQRTEQGDSAMYLCASSFRDSIYGYTFGSGTRLTVV.

As concerns this clonotype: One end of the junction does not line up with germline, which may come from a read error. V gene TRBV5-4 combines with J gene TRBJ1-2; D not resolved. CDR1 is SGHNT, CDR2 YYREEE, per germline (reference sequence). The CDR3 covers 15 residues. The CDR3 sequence is CAGSPQRGFNYGYTF. CDR3 bases: TGTGCCGGCAGCCCCCAACGAGGGTTTAACTATGGCTACACATTC.

This clonotype was observed many times. This sequence joins TRBV6-5 and TRBJ1-2; maybe TRBD1 (6 bases). The CDR3 has 14 residues. Germline assignment: CDR1 MNHEY and CDR2 SVGAGI. Trimming took 5 bases from V and 2 from J, leaving 12 bases between them. The CDR3 sequence: CASSPDRWNYGYTF. The CDR3 bases are TGTGCCAGCAGTCCGGACAGATGGAACTATGGCTACACCTTC.

The V call is TRBV4-2, the J call TRBJ2-1; a weak D match, TRBD2 (6 bases). CDR1 and CDR2 from the germline V gene are LGHNA and YNFKEQ. The CDR3 extends over 18 amino acids. The V end was cut by 1 base, the J end by 8 bases, with 24 bases between. The CDR3: CASSQGTPGTPLHDEQFF. CDR3 in DNA: TGTGCCAGCAGCCAAGGGACACCCGGGACTCCCCTTCACGATGAGCAGTTCTTC.

This clonotype came up a few times. This may be a read error: a much more frequent sequence differs by one nucleotide. The chain combines TRBV29-1 with TRBJ2-5; 10 nucleotides agree with TRBD2. This CDR3 contains 13 residues. CDR1 and CDR2 from the germline V gene are SQVTM and ANQGSEA. After removal of 6 bases from V and 11 bases from J, the junction contained 12 bases not matched to a gene. The CDR3 DNA sequence: TGCAGCGTGCTGACTAGCGGGTACAATGAGCAGTACTTC. Protein sequence: CSVLTSGYNEQYF. The full variable domain, completed using reference TRBV29-1 and TRBJ2-5, is SAVISQKPSRDICQRGTSLTIQCQVDSQVTMMFWYRQQPGQSLTLIATANQGSEATYESGFVIDKFPISRPNLTFSTLTVSNMSPEDSSIYLCSVLTSGYNEQYFGPGTRLLVL.

This clonotype came up many times. The chain combines TRBV29-1 with TRBJ2-1; D perhaps matches TRBD1 (5 bases). V was trimmed by 6 bases and J by 1 base, leaving 19 bases between them. CDR1 and CDR2 from the germline V gene are SQVTM and ANQGSEA. This CDR3 contains 16 residues. CDR3 sequence reads: CSVAKVDTTSYNEQFF. The CDR3, as DNA: TGCAGCGTGGCAAAGGTGGACACCACTTCCTACAATGAGCAGTTCTTC.

Regarding this clonotype: One end of the junction fails to match germline, which may point to a read error. The rearrangement uses TRBV7-9 and TRBJ2-1, with D maybe TRBD2 (6 bases). From germline, CDR1 is SEHNR and CDR2 FQNEAQ (reference sequence). The CDR3 consists of 16 residues. CDR3 amino acids: CASSLWRGRSYNGQFF. CDR3 coding DNA: TGTGCCAGCAGCTTATGGCGGGGTCGTTCCTACAATGGGCAGTTCTTC.

This chain joins TRBV6-1 and TRBJ2-7; 12 bases are shared with TRBD1. The CDR3 has 15 residues. The germline V gene has CDR1 MNHNS and CDR2 SASEGT. The J segment lost 5 bases and the V segment lost 4 bases, leaving 6 bases of the junction unmatched. The chain's CDR3 is CASSGGQGAVDEQYF. CDR3 DNA sequence: TGTGCCAGCAGTGGGGGACAGGGGGCGGTCGACGAGCAGTACTTC.

The DNA of the CDR3 is TGCAGTGCTACAAGCGGGACTCGTGACAATGAGCAGTTCTTC. It translates to CSATSGTRDNEQFF. This rearrangement joins TRBV20-1 to TRBJ2-1; TRBD2 aligns across 7 bases. Germline assignment: CDR1 DFQATT and CDR2 SNEGSKA (reference sequence). CDR3 length equals 14 residues. J was trimmed by 5 bases and V by 4 bases; bases with no gene match: 8.

The chain links TRBV4-2 to TRBJ1-1; no firm D call. The CDR3 length is 14 residues. In germline, CDR1 is LGHNA, CDR2 YNFKEQ. Trimming took 0 bases from V and 3 from J, leaving 8 bases between them. CDR3: CASSQEPKDTEAFF. DNA of the CDR3: TGTGCCAGCAGCCAAGAGCCCAAGGACACTGAAGCTTTCTTT.

This clonotype was seen at least ten times. The rearrangement joins TRBV4-1 to TRBJ1-4, with 7 nucleotides matching TRBD1. The CDR3 is made up of 14 amino acids. CDR1 and CDR2 (germline): MGHRA, YSYEKL. V was clipped by 4 bases and J by 3 bases; unmatched bases: 2. CDR3 residues: CASSRQGPNEKLFF. The CDR3 coding sequence is TGCGCCAGCAGCCGACAGGGACCTAATGAAAAACTGTTTTTT.

With respect to this clonotype: A much larger clone lies one base from this, so it may be a read error. Here the CDR3 DNA reads TGTGCCAGCAGCTTGCTTACCGTGGTCGTGGAGACCCAGTTCTTC. This translates into CASSLLTVVVETQFF. The chain employs TRBV5-6 and TRBJ2-1; no clear D gene. Trimming shortened V by 1 base and J by 13 bases, and 21 bases separated the two germline ends. Germline V gene data show CDR1 as SGHDT and CDR2 as YYEEEE. The CDR3 has 15 amino acids.

On this clonotype itself: This sequence may be a read error, since a much larger clone differs from it by one base. This sequence joins TRBV5-1 and TRBJ2-1; no reliable D call. With the DNA end fitting TRBJ2-7 better, the J assignment may be wrong. Germline CDR1 SGHRS, CDR2 YFSETQ. This CDR3 spans 16 amino acids. CDR3 DNA: TGCGCCAGCAGCTTGACCTTGTTTCTGGGTTACAATGAGCAGTACTTC. This sequence encodes CASSLTLFLGYNEQYF.

CDR3: CASSRPSDGDQETQYF. The DNA of the CDR3 is TGCGCCAGCAGCCGACCGTCGGACGGAGACCAAGAGACCCAGTACTTC. This chain links TRBV5-1 with TRBJ2-5; no firm D call. V was pared by 4 bases and J by 0 bases, with 16 bases between. CDR3 length: 16 amino acids. The germline gives CDR1 SGHRS, CDR2 YFSETQ.

There are a few counts of this clonotype. V usage is TRBV20-1 and J usage is TRBJ1-1, with D hard to call. The V end was cut by 0 bases, the J end by 2 bases, with 16 bases between. This CDR3 contains 16 residues. Germline assignment: CDR1 DFQATT and CDR2 SNEGSKA (reference sequence). As DNA, the CDR3 is TGCAGTGCTAGAGACGCTCGGAATGCGGGCAACACTGAAGCTTTCTTT. Amino acid sequence: CSARDARNAGNTEAFF.

With regard to this clonotype: Possible read error: a much larger clone is one base away. J is TRBJ1-1 and V is TRBV5-5, with D perhaps TRBD1 (6 bases). The CDR3 has 14 amino acids. CDR1 and CDR2 from the germline V gene are SGHKS and YYEKEE (reference sequence). In DNA, the CDR3 is TGTGCCGGCAGCTTAAGGGGGGTAAACACTGAAGCTTTCTTT. As protein: CAGSLRGVNTEAFF.

A few counts support this clonotype. At one of its ends the junction is not consistent with the germline gene, which may arise from a read error. Written as DNA, the CDR3 is TGTGCCAGCAGGGCAGAAGGGGAAAATCGTGGCAACACCTTC. Protein product: CASRAEGENRGNTF. The chain couples TRBV6-6 to TRBJ1-2; D might be TRBD1 (5 bases). Germline lookup yields CDR1 MNHNY and CDR2 SVGAGI (reference sequence). The CDR3 sequence is 14 residues long.

This clonotype was observed many times. In nucleotides, the CDR3 is TGCGCCAGCAGCCGAGACACCTTTGGGGATACGCAGTATTTT. As protein: CASSRDTFGDTQYF. This rearrangement joins TRBV5-1 to TRBJ2-3, with D unclear. Trimming shortened V by 4 bases and J by 6 bases, and 15 bases separated the two germline ends. CDR3 length: 14 amino acids. Germline V gives CDR1 SGHRS, CDR2 YFSETQ.